The clone carrying this T cell receptor (beta chain) was seen a handful of times. This sample is part of a study of PD-L1 blockade in urothelial cancer. Time point denoted: peripheral blood 6 weeks after treatment start. The table came from immunoSEQ multiplex PCR; TCRdb's copy has only in-frame clones and leaves some out. Of 48,000 or so clones listed, 75% to 90% are singletons. The receptor comes from a man in his fifties or sixties with urothelial cancer. The sample consisted of PBMCs, taken around atezolizumab (anti-PD-L1) treatment.

The CDR3 protein is CASNSIAGGLGTGELFF. CDR3 sequence (DNA): TGTGCCAGCAACTCAATAGCGGGGGGGCTCGGCACCGGGGAGCTGTTTTTT. The chain links TRBV7-9 to TRBJ2-2, with 11 bases identical to TRBD2. Trimming took 7 bases from V and 4 from J; bases not matched to a gene: 11. The CDR3 is 17 amino acids. Germline values: CDR1 SEHNR, CDR2 FQNEAQ (reference sequence).